What follows is one T cell receptor beta chain and its context. Its target is not known. The entry originates in a study of identical twins. Study conclusions and caveats: Models underestimated TCR alpha sharing (out-of-frame) in monozygotic twins. There is a chance that invariant MAIT and iNKT cells partially muddied zero-insertion analyses. Twin pairs had excess sharing that was weaker in beta out-of-frame sequences.

CDR1 and CDR2 from the germline V gene are MGHRA and YSYEKL. V gave up 7 bases and J gave up 1 base, with 19 bases separating them. The CDR3 contains 16 residues. TCRdb re-analysed the 5' RACE reads in MiXCR, keeping a single row per CDR3 protein. The table shows roughly 250,000 distinct CDR3 sequences, with about 14% occurring only once. The rearrangement joins TRBV4-1 to TRBJ1-1, with a tentative D call TRBD1 (6 bases). The specimen sequenced was memory (CD45RO+) T cells sorted from blood. This receptor was obtained from a woman aged 18 to 35 in good health. CDR3: CASKMNRVAPNTEAFF. CDR3 in DNA: TGCGCCAGCAAGATGAACAGGGTAGCCCCGAACACTGAAGCTTTCTTT.